This TCR beta chain was observed in a study of CD8+CD57+ T cells in acquired aplastic anemia. Study-wide background: An average of roughly 3 ug of DNA was obtained from sorted CD4+ and CD8+ cells.

The germline V gene encodes CDR1 SEHNR and CDR2 FQNEAQ (reference sequence). The CDR3 contains 13 residues. Concerning this clonotype itself: The junction and the germline gene differ at one end; a read error may be behind it.

Researchers used genomic DNA as the template to profile TCR beta VDJ and CDR3. Via MiXCR, TCRdb re-called the reads, giving one row per CDR3 protein. The profile shows 150,000 to 200,000 distinct CDR3 sequences, just under 45% of them singletons. The specimen sequenced was sorted CD4+, CD8+, or CD8+CD57+ T cells (not recorded which) from PBMCs. The receptor was isolated from a human donor in good health. This chain joins TRBV7-9 and TRBJ2-7, with no clear D. CDR3 nucleotides: TGCGCCAGCAGCTTAGAAAGCAACTACGAGCAGTACTTC. This gives the protein CASSLESNYEQYF.